These 28 T cell receptor beta chains share one sample of origin, sequenced in a study of beta chain features in type 1 diabetes. The study's findings and limits: A moderate, significant TCRB CDR3 shortening appeared in type 1 diabetes across four CD4+ subsets.

The sequenced template was cDNA made from the entire isolated RNA. Sequencing used immunoSEQ multiplex PCR; TCRdb keeps in-frame clones, though not all of them. The top ten clones hold about 0.078% of a sample with 230,000 or so clones, 16% of them seen once. These receptors are not linked to any known antigen. The sample was naive CD4+ T cells from blood. These receptors all come from a man aged 25 to 40 with type 1 diabetes.

This clone has more than one count but fewer than ten. This chain connects TRBV27 to TRBJ2-1, with TRBD2 matching over 7 bases. Germline-derived CDR1 and CDR2 are MNHEY and SMNVEV (reference sequence). The CDR3 runs 16 residues. The trim removed 1 base at V and 3 bases at J, leaving 6 bases unmatched. The CDR3 here is CASSLLTSTNYNEQFF. The CDR3 coding sequence is TGTGCCAGCAGTTTATTGACTAGCACAAACTACAATGAGCAGTTCTTC.

CDR3 region: CASSQEGGRSYEQYF. CDR3 in DNA: TGTGCCAGCAGCCAAGAGGGGGGCAGGTCCTACGAGCAGTACTTC. The genes are TRBV4-2 and TRBJ2-7; D tentatively fits TRBD1 or TRBD2 (6 bases each). This CDR3 is built from 15 residues. CDR1 is LGHNA, CDR2 YNFKEQ, per germline. Trimming cost V 0 bases and J 1 base, with 10 bases left between them.

The J gene is TRBJ1-3, the V gene TRBV30; D not certain. With 2 bases removed from V and 2 bases from J, the gap between germline ends came to 4 bases. The CDR3 covers 12 residues. Germline V lookup: CDR1 GTSNPN, CDR2 SVGIG (reference sequence). The CDR3 reads CAWSQTGNTIYF. CDR3 nucleotide sequence: TGTGCCTGGAGTCAGACTGGAAACACCATATATTTT.

J is TRBJ2-3 and V is TRBV29-1, with D unresolved. CDR1 and CDR2 (germline): SQVTM, ANQGSEA. The CDR3 runs 14 residues. The ends were cut back, 2 bases at V and 1 base at J, with 10 bases in the middle. The CDR3 nucleotides read TGCAGCGTTGAAAATATTAGGGGCACAGATACGCAGTATTTT. This translates into CSVENIRGTDTQYF.

The sample holds a few counts of this clone. Other DNA sequences in this sample translate to the same CDR3. The V call is TRBV29-1, the J call TRBJ2-5; 7 bases align to TRBD1. CDR3 size: 12 residues. Looked up from germline, CDR1 is SQVTM and CDR2 is ANQGSEA. Trimming cost V 1 base and J 4 bases; bases outside gene matches: 0. CDR3 sequence: CSVEAGGETQYF. The CDR3 DNA is TGCAGCGTTGAAGCAGGGGGAGAGACCCAGTACTTC. Supplemented by reference TRBV29-1 and TRBJ2-5, the full variable domain reads SAVISQKPSRDICQRGTSLTIQCQVDSQVTMMFWYRQQPGQSLTLIATANQGSEATYESGFVIDKFPISRPNLTFSTLTVSNMSPEDSSIYLCSVEAGGETQYFGPGTRLLVL.

In this sample, this clone turned up a few times. The chain carries TRBV29-1 and TRBJ2-5, with TRBD2 matching 7 bases. Germline V CDR1 and CDR2: SQVTM, ANQGSEA. The junction had 7 bases not matched to a gene; V was cut back by 7 bases and J by 5 bases. This CDR3 spans 12 amino acids. CDR3 loop: CSARDYDETQYF. The CDR3 DNA reads as TGCAGCGCCCGGGACTACGATGAGACCCAGTACTTC.

This chain connects TRBV5-4 to TRBJ2-7, with D maybe TRBD2 (5 bases). Trimming took 3 bases from V and 1 from J, leaving 8 bases between them. The CDR3 has 13 residues. The germline CDR1 and CDR2 sequences are SGHNT and YYREEE (reference sequence). The CDR3 DNA sequence: TGTGCCAGCAGCTCGGACTGGTCCTACGAGCAGTACTTC. It translates to CASSSDWSYEQYF.

This clone showed up just a few times. The V call is TRBV29-1, the J call TRBJ2-1, with a weak D call TRBD2 (6 bases). The V gene lost 6 bases and the J gene lost 0 bases, with 18 bases spanning the gap. This CDR3 spans 16 amino acids. In germline, CDR1 is SQVTM, CDR2 ANQGSEA. The CDR3 DNA follows: TGCAGCGTGAAGGACGGAGGGGCTAGCTCCTACAATGAGCAGTTCTTC. The encoded protein is CSVKDGGASSYNEQFF.

The rearrangement links TRBV5-1 to TRBJ2-1; TRBD2 matches at 10 bases. This CDR3 has 15 residues. Trimming cost V 4 bases and J 4 bases; bases outside gene matches: 5. Germline CDR1 is SGHRS and CDR2 is YFSETQ. CDR3: CASSRTSGTYNEQFF. In nucleotides, the CDR3 is TGCGCCAGCAGCAGGACTAGCGGAACTTACAATGAGCAGTTCTTC.

The chain carries TRBV9 and TRBJ2-1; TRBD2 is a possible D gene (6 bases). The CDR3 extends over 14 amino acids. Germline V gives CDR1 SGDLS, CDR2 YYNGEE. The V end was cut by 7 bases, the J end by 0 bases, with 11 bases between. This CDR3 reads CASGAGSSYNEQFF. The CDR3 DNA reads as TGTGCCAGCGGGGCGGGAAGCTCCTACAATGAGCAGTTCTTC.

This clone was counted a few times. The chain has TRBV5-6 and TRBJ2-6; no reliable D call. V was trimmed by 0 bases and J by 4 bases, leaving 8 bases between them. Germline lookup yields CDR1 SGHDT and CDR2 YYEEEE. The CDR3 has 15 residues. This CDR3 is CASSLVGMGANVLTF. CDR3 DNA sequence: TGTGCCAGCAGCTTGGTAGGCATGGGGGCCAACGTCCTGACTTTC.

The chain recombines TRBV6-5 with TRBJ2-1; 8 positions agree with TRBD2. Trimming cost V 6 bases and J 1 base; bases outside gene matches: 5. Per germline, CDR1 MNHEY and CDR2 SVGAGI. This CDR3 spans 15 amino acids. The CDR3 nucleotides read TGTGCCAGCAGCCTCGCTAGCGGGTCCTACAATGAGCAGTTCTTC. It codes for CASSLASGSYNEQFF.

This clone has just a few counts. The same CDR3 arises from other DNA sequences in this sample as well. The chain joins TRBV30 to TRBJ1-3; D is undetermined. CDR3 length: 12 amino acids. The ends were cut back, 0 bases at V and 4 bases at J, with 4 bases in the middle. Germline V gene data show CDR1 as GTSNPN and CDR2 as SVGIG (reference sequence). The CDR3 region is CAWSVTGNTIYF. CDR3 nucleotides: TGTGCCTGGAGTGTAACCGGAAACACCATATATTTT.

This clone showed up just a few times. This rearrangement joins TRBV30 to TRBJ1-1; possible D gene TRBD1, 6 bases. The V gene's germline CDR1 is GTSNPN and CDR2 SVGIG (reference sequence). The CDR3 extends over 18 amino acids. Trimming cost V 2 bases and J 0 bases, with 22 bases left between them. CDR3 sequence (DNA): TGTGCCTGGAGTAAGGGCTGGGGGCCCCCCCTCATGAACACTGAAGCTTTCTTT. Its translation is CAWSKGWGPPLMNTEAFF.

The table lists this clone with a few counts. The chain joins TRBV27 to TRBJ2-7, with 7 positions matching TRBD2. The ends lost 3 bases at V and 5 bases at J; junction bases unmatched: 4. Germline values: CDR1 MNHEY, CDR2 SMNVEV (reference sequence). The CDR3 has 13 residues. CDR3 protein: CASSLRRENEQYF. CDR3 sequence (DNA): TGTGCCAGCAGTTTGCGGCGGGAGAACGAGCAGTACTTC.

The CDR3 sequence: CASSEGGGTDTQYF. CDR3 DNA: TGTGCCAGCAGCGAAGGGGGCGGCACAGATACGCAGTATTTT. J is TRBJ2-3 and V is TRBV7-9; TRBD1 aligns across 7 bases. Unmatched junction bases numbered 3, after V lost 5 bases and J lost 1 base. The CDR3 extends over 14 amino acids. The germline V gene has CDR1 SEHNR and CDR2 FQNEAQ (reference sequence).

This chain links TRBV30 with TRBJ2-1; no definite D call. The CDR3 is 14 residues long. Looked up from germline, CDR1 is GTSNPN and CDR2 is SVGIG (reference sequence). The ends were cut back, 3 bases at V and 6 bases at J, with 15 bases in the middle. The CDR3 region is CAWSVGGLSNEQFF. In DNA form, the CDR3 reads TGTGCCTGGAGCGTCGGCGGCCTCAGCAATGAGCAGTTCTTC.

This clone occurred a few times. The V and J genes are TRBV29-1 and TRBJ1-2; possibly TRBD1 for D (6 bases). This CDR3 contains 14 residues. Germline V gene data show CDR1 as SQVTM and CDR2 as ANQGSEA. With 4 bases removed from V and 4 bases from J, the gap between germline ends came to 16 bases. In DNA form, the CDR3 reads TGCAGCGTTGGTGGAACAGGGATTTCCTATGGCTACACCTTC. Its translation: CSVGGTGISYGYTF.

This chain joins TRBV27 and TRBJ1-4; TRBD1 is a possible D gene (5 bases). Trimming left V 7 bases short and J 3 bases short, with 15 bases between. CDR1 and CDR2 from the germline V gene are MNHEY and SMNVEV (reference sequence). The CDR3 has 15 amino acids. The CDR3 region is CASTSGAAANEKLFF. The CDR3 nucleotides are TGTGCCAGCACATCCGGGGCTGCAGCTAATGAAAAACTGTTTTTT. The full variable domain, rest sourced from reference TRBV27 and TRBJ1-4, is EAQVTQNPRYLITVTGKKLTVTCSQNMNHEYMSWYRQDPGLGLRQIYYSMNVEVTDKGDVPEGYKVSRKEKRNFPLILESPSPNQTSLYFCASTSGAAANEKLFFGSGTQLSVL.

This rearrangement joins TRBV9 to TRBJ1-5; D remains unclear. The CDR3 is made up of 15 amino acids. CDR1 and CDR2 from the germline V gene are SGDLS and YYNGEE. The V gene lost 0 bases and the J gene lost 0 bases, with 7 bases spanning the gap. CDR3 loop: CASSVGYFSNQPQHF. The CDR3 coding sequence is TGTGCCAGCAGCGTAGGGTACTTTAGCAATCAGCCCCAGCATTTT.

This clone was counted only a few times. The genes are TRBV27 and TRBJ1-1, with 7 bases identical to TRBD1. CDR1 and CDR2 (germline): MNHEY, SMNVEV (reference sequence). The ends lost 6 bases at V and 9 bases at J; junction bases unmatched: 7. There are 12 residues in the CDR3. The CDR3 nucleotides read TGTGCCAGCAGATCTTCGACAGGGAAAGCTTTCTTT. Its protein is CASRSSTGKAFF.

The V call is TRBV7-2, the J call TRBJ2-3; tentatively, D is TRBD2 (6 bases). Deletions cut 5 bases from V and 2 bases from J, with 11 bases between. This CDR3 comprises 14 residues. CDR1 is SGHTA, CDR2 FQGNSA, per germline. The CDR3 loop reads CASSRSGHTDTQYF. DNA of the CDR3: TGTGCCAGCAGCCGGAGCGGGCACACAGATACGCAGTATTTT.

The gene calls are TRBV30 and TRBJ1-1, with D hard to call. V gave up 0 bases and J gave up 6 bases, with 8 bases separating them. In germline, CDR1 is GTSNPN, CDR2 SVGIG (reference sequence). The CDR3 runs to 12 residues. The CDR3 DNA reads TGTGCCTGGAGTGTACTGGTGCCTGAAGCTTTCTTT. This gives the protein CAWSVLVPEAFF.

This chain connects TRBV25-1 to TRBJ2-5, with a tentative D call TRBD2 (5 bases). The CDR3 runs to 13 residues. V gave up 7 bases and J gave up 4 bases, with 13 bases separating them. CDR1 and CDR2 from the germline V gene are MGHDK and SYGVNS. The CDR3 DNA sequence: TGTGCCAGCACCCAAGCGGCCTTAGAGACCCAGTACTTC. Its translation: CASTQAALETQYF. The entire variable domain, with the rest obtained from reference TRBV25-1 and TRBJ2-5, is as follows: EADIYQTPRYLVIGTGKKITLECSQTMGHDKMYWYQQDPGMELHLIHYSYGVNSTEKGDLSSESTVSRIRTEHFPLTLESARPSHTSQYLCASTQAALETQYFGPGTRLLVL.

This chain uses TRBV15 with TRBJ1-1; D gene uncertain. Germline loops: CDR1 LNHNV, CDR2 YYDKDF (reference sequence). V was pared by 1 base and J by 7 bases, with 4 bases between. The CDR3 has 11 amino acids. CDR3 residues: CATSRGDEAFF. The CDR3 region has the DNA TGTGCCACCAGCAGAGGTGATGAAGCTTTCTTT. Together with reference TRBV15 and TRBJ1-1, the CDR3 gives the full variable domain: DAMVIQNPRYQVTQFGKPVTLSCSQTLNHNVMYWYQQKSSQAPKLLFHYYDKDFNNEADTPDNFQSRRPNTSFCFLDIRSPGLGDTAMYLCATSRGDEAFFGQGTRLTVV.

This clone was seen a few times. This chain uses TRBV27 with TRBJ2-3, with a tentative D call TRBD1 (5 bases). The CDR3 is 13 amino acids. V was trimmed by 5 bases and J by 11 bases, leaving 17 bases between them. Germline CDR1 and CDR2: MNHEY and SMNVEV (reference sequence). This CDR3 is CASSLTFTGKQYF. CDR3 in DNA: TGTGCCAGCAGTCTGACTTTTACAGGAAAGCAGTATTTT.

The chain couples TRBV30 to TRBJ2-7; TRBD1 agrees at 7 bases. Per germline, CDR1 GTSNPN and CDR2 SVGIG (reference sequence). The length of the CDR3 is 14 residues. Trimming cost V 3 bases and J 3 bases; bases outside gene matches: 8. The CDR3 sequence: CAWRQGQSYYEQYF. DNA of the CDR3: TGTGCCTGGAGACAGGGACAGAGTTACTACGAGCAGTACTTC.

This chain uses TRBV19 with TRBJ2-3; possibly TRBD1 or TRBD2 for D (5 bases each). Deletions cut 10 bases from V and 2 bases from J, with 13 bases between. The CDR3 sequence is 13 residues long. CDR1 and CDR2 from the germline V gene are LNHDA and SQIVND (reference sequence). The CDR3 is CATGDRFTDTQYF. CDR3 nucleotide sequence: TGTGCCACCGGGGACCGATTCACAGATACGCAGTATTTT. Complete variable domain (other parts from reference TRBV19 and TRBJ2-3): DGGITQSPKYLFRKEGQNVTLSCEQNLNHDAMYWYRQDPGQGLRLIYYSQIVNDFQKGDIAEGYSVSREKKESFPLTVTSAQKNPTAFYLCATGDRFTDTQYFGPGTRLTVL.